The 15 T cell receptor beta chains in this list originate from one sample, sequenced in a study of blood T cell repertoires in COVID-19. The protocol was immunoSEQ multiplex PCR, while the TCRdb copy is restricted to in-frame clones and leaves out a portion. The sample yields 180,000 or so clones, approximately 84% seen once. Sequenced input: peripheral blood. The receptors originated from a human donor with acute or convalescent COVID-19. The donor label of this sample is uncertain.

The J gene is TRBJ2-1, the V gene TRBV7-9; 8 bases map to TRBD2. In germline, CDR1 is SEHNR, CDR2 FQNEAQ (reference sequence). The length of the CDR3 is 17 residues. Trimming cost V 3 bases and J 6 bases; bases outside gene matches: 13. The DNA of the CDR3 is TGTGCCAGCAGCTTCATCACTAGCGGACCCTGGGGCAATGAGCAGTTCTTC. This codes for CASSFITSGPWGNEQFF.

This chain joins TRBV19 and TRBJ1-2; D might be TRBD1 (5 bases). The CDR3 consists of 15 residues. Trimming cost V 4 bases and J 4 bases, with 16 bases left between them. CDR1 LNHDA and CDR2 SQIVND come from the germline V gene (reference sequence). The CDR3 DNA sequence: TGTGCCAGTAGTAAAGAACGACAGCCACTCTATGGCTACACCTTC. The encoded protein is CASSKERQPLYGYTF. Full variable domain (remainder filled in from reference TRBV19 and TRBJ1-2): DGGITQSPKYLFRKEGQNVTLSCEQNLNHDAMYWYRQDPGQGLRLIYYSQIVNDFQKGDIAEGYSVSREKKESFPLTVTSAQKNPTAFYLCASSKERQPLYGYTFGSGTRLTVV.

The CDR3 DNA reads as TGCAGCGTTCCGGACCGCGGGTACTATGGCTACACCTTC. It yields the protein CSVPDRGYYGYTF. The rearrangement joins TRBV29-1 to TRBJ1-2; D remains unclear. This CDR3 region has 13 residues. Trimming cost V 5 bases and J 3 bases, with 13 bases left between them. From germline, CDR1 is SQVTM and CDR2 ANQGSEA.

The chain joins TRBV7-9 to TRBJ2-7, with D perhaps matching TRBD2 (5 bases). Trimming removed 5 bases at V and 3 bases at J, with 11 bases between. CDR3 length: 13 amino acids. Germline CDR1 and CDR2: SEHNR and FQNEAQ (reference sequence). CDR3 coding DNA: TGTGCCAGCAGCCCGGGGATTTTCTACGAGCAGTACTTC. Encoded protein: CASSPGIFYEQYF.

The gene calls are TRBV24-1 and TRBJ1-5; D possibly corresponds to TRBD1 (5 bases). Germline CDR1 reads KGHDR; CDR2 reads SFDVKD. This CDR3 contains 14 residues. Trimming took off 6 bases at V and 1 base at J, with 9 bases between the two ends. The CDR3 loop reads CATSSGKSNQPQHF. CDR3 sequence (DNA): TGTGCCACCAGTTCAGGGAAAAGCAATCAGCCCCAGCATTTT.

The chain joins TRBV5-1 to TRBJ2-1; 9 nucleotides align to TRBD2. The V gene end was trimmed by 7 bases and the J gene end by 0 bases; junction bases not matched to a gene: 5. Germline V gives CDR1 SGHRS, CDR2 YFSETQ. The CDR3 runs to 15 residues. Here the CDR3 reads CASQQLAGSYNEQFF. In nucleotides, the CDR3 is TGCGCCAGCCAACAACTAGCGGGCTCCTACAATGAGCAGTTCTTC.

This sequence joins TRBV12-5 and TRBJ2-2; TRBD2 agrees at 7 bases. This CDR3 has 16 residues. Unmatched junction bases numbered 7, after V lost 3 bases and J lost 3 bases. Germline CDR1 and CDR2: LGHNT and FRNRAP. The chain's CDR3 is CASGLPRGRDTGELFF. The DNA for the CDR3 is TGTGCTAGTGGTTTACCCCGCGGGAGAGACACCGGGGAGCTGTTTTTT.

V usage is TRBV19 and J usage is TRBJ2-5, with a possible D match to TRBD1 (7 bases). Trimming took 5 bases from V and 5 from J, leaving 12 bases between them. The CDR3 is 13 residues long. CDR1 is LNHDA and CDR2 is SQIVND in the germline V gene (reference sequence). CDR3 region: CASSPQGRETQYF. DNA for the CDR3: TGTGCCAGTAGTCCACAGGGGAGGGAGACCCAGTACTTC.

With regard to this clone: This sample also contains other DNA sequences that code for the same CDR3. V usage is TRBV7-2 and J usage is TRBJ2-3, with 8 bases that match TRBD2. The CDR3 runs to 15 residues. The V gene's germline CDR1 is SGHTA and CDR2 FQGNSA. The V and J ends lost 2 bases and 0 bases, in that order; junction bases with no gene match: 1. The CDR3 bases are TGTGCCAGCAGCTTACCTAGCGGGAGCACAGATACGCAGTATTTT. As protein: CASSLPSGSTDTQYF. Using reference TRBV7-2 and TRBJ2-3 for the parts outside the CDR3, the full variable domain is GAGVSQSPSNKVTEKGKDVELRCDPISGHTALYWYRQSLGQGLEFLIYFQGNSAPDKSGLPSDRFSAERTGGSVSTLTIQRTQQEDSAVYLCASSLPSGSTDTQYFGPGTRLTVL.

The chain employs TRBV19 and TRBJ2-6; 7 bases line up with TRBD1. There are 18 residues in the CDR3. CDR1 and CDR2 (germline): LNHDA, SQIVND (reference sequence). Trimming took 7 bases from V and 0 from J; bases not matched to a gene: 12. The CDR3, as DNA: TGTGCCAGTACCCTGGGAGACAGGGTCGGCTCTGGGGCCAACGTCCTGACTTTC. Translated: CASTLGDRVGSGANVLTF.

This rearrangement joins TRBV21-1 to TRBJ2-7; TRBD2 reflects the table's D call only, with no check against the DNA. TRBV21-1 is termed a pseudogene. CDR3 length equals 14 residues. CDR3 nucleotides: TGTGCCAGCAGCAAAGAGAGGGGAGGAGACGAGCAGTACTTC. Its translation: CASSKERGGDEQYF.

For the CDR3, the DNA is TGTGCCAGCAGCTTAGGCGGGTCAGTCAAACGGCAGTACTTC. This codes for CASSLGGSVKRQYF. V usage is TRBV7-2 and J usage is TRBJ2-7; D is possibly TRBD2 (5 bases). V dropped 1 base and J dropped 9 bases, with 16 bases sitting between them. CDR1 SGHTA and CDR2 FQGNSA come from the germline V gene. The CDR3 has 14 residues.

The chain combines TRBV7-9 with TRBJ2-1; 12 nucleotides match TRBD2. The CDR3 runs to 15 residues. Germline CDR1 and CDR2: SEHNR and FQNEAQ (reference sequence). Unmatched junction bases numbered 5, after V lost 3 bases and J lost 8 bases. CDR3 coding DNA: TGTGCCAGCAGCTTCGCTAGCGGGAGGGGAGATGAGCAGTTCTTC. This translates into CASSFASGRGDEQFF. Full variable domain (rest looked up from reference TRBV7-9 and TRBJ2-1): DTGVSQNPRHKITKRGQNVTFRCDPISEHNRLYWYRQTLGQGPEFLTYFQNEAQLEKSRLLSDRFSAERPKGSFSTLEIQRTEQGDSAMYLCASSFASGRGDEQFFGPGTRLTVL.

The rearrangement joins TRBV19 to TRBJ2-1; 10 bases are shared with TRBD2. CDR1 LNHDA and CDR2 SQIVND come from the germline V gene (reference sequence). J lost 0 bases, V lost 5 bases, and 7 bases had no gene match. This CDR3 has 17 residues. In DNA form, the CDR3 reads TGTGCCAGTAGTGTCCGACTAGCGGGCAGCTCCTACAATGAGCAGTTCTTC. Translation: CASSVRLAGSSYNEQFF.

The V gene is TRBV24-1, the J gene TRBJ1-2; TRBD1 matches 10 bases. Germline values: CDR1 KGHDR, CDR2 SFDVKD. Germline trimming cut 2 bases from V and 5 bases from J; bases unmatched to any gene: 1. This CDR3 spans 14 amino acids. The CDR3 bases are TGTGCCACCAGTGATTCGGACAGGGGGTATGGCTACACCTTC. Amino acids: CATSDSDRGYGYTF.